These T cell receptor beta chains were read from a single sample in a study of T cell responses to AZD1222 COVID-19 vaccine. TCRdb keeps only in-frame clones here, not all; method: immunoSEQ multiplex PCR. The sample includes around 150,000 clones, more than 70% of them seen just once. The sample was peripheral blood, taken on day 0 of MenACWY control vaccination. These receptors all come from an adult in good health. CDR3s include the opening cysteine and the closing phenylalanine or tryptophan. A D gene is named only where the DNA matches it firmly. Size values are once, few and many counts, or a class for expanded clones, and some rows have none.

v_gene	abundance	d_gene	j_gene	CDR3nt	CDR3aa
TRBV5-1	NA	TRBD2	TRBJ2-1	TGCGCCAGCAGCTTGGCCGTTTCTCGGCTAGCGGGAGGCGGCGGGCAGTTCTTC	CASSLAVSRLAGGGGQFF
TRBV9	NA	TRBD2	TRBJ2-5	TGTGCCAGCAGCGTCGGGGGGGTCCAAGAGACCCAGTACTTC	CASSVGGVQETQYF
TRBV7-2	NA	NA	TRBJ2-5	TGTGCCAGTGGGGCGCGGCTAGAACCCCAAGAGACCCAGTACTTC	CASGARLEPQETQYF
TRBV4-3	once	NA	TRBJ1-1	TGCGCCAGCAGCCAATCACAGGCGGCCACTGAAGCTTTCTTT	CASSQSQAATEAFF
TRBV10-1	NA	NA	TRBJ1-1	TGCGCCACCCCCTCCCCAGGCGACACTGAAGCTTTCTTT	CATPSPGDTEAFF
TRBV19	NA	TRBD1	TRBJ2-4	TGTGCCAGTAGTAACCGGGACAGGGGGATTCAGTACTTC	CASSNRDRGIQYF
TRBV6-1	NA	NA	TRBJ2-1	TGTGCCAGCAGTGAAGATAATGAGCAGTTCTTC	CASSEDNEQFF
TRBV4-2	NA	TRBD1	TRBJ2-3	TGTGCCAGCAGCCAAGCAGGGGGAAGCACAGATACGCAGTATTTT	CASSQAGGSTDTQYF
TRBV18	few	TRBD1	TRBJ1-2	TGTGCCAGCTCAGACAGGGGGCACGAGAATGGCTACACCTTC	CASSDRGHENGYTF
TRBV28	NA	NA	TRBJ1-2	TGTGCCAGCACCCTAATGGGGGCTTATGGCTACACCTTC	CASTLMGAYGYTF
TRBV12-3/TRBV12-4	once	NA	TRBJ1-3	TGTGCCAGCAGCGGACAAGCTGGAAACACCATATATTTT	CASSGQAGNTIYF
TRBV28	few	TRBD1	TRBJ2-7	TGTGCCACCGGACAGGGGGCCACCTACGAGCAGTACTTC	CATGQGATYEQYF
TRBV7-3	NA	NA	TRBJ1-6	TGTGCCAGCAGCTTAACCGACAGCCGGTCACCCCTCCACTTT	CASSLTDSRSPLHF
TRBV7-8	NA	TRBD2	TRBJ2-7	TGTGCCAGCAGCTTAGAACTAGCGGGGGGGCCGTACGAGCAGTACTTC	CASSLELAGGPYEQYF
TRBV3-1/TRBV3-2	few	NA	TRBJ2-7	TGTGCCAGCAGCCTACGCGTCGGAGGGACATGGCAGTACTTC	CASSLRVGGTWQYF
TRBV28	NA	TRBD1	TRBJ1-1	TGTGCCAGCAGTTCCCTCAGGGGCAACAGGGGGCGCGGTGCCGAAGCTTTCTTT	CASSSLRGNRGRGAEAFF
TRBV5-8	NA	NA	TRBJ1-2	TGTGCCAGCATCAATACACCCGCTCGGGGTGGCTACACCTTC	CASINTPARGGYTF
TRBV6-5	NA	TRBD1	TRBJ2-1	TGTGCCAGCAGTTATTCAAAGGGGGCAGTTCAGAATGAGCAGTTCTTC	CASSYSKGAVQNEQFF
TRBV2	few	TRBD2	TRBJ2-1	TGTGCCAGCAGTGAGACTAGCGGGGTTCGAGAGCAGTTCTTC	CASSETSGVREQFF
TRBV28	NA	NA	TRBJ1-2	TGTGCCAGCAGTTTATTTGCAGGGAACTATGGCTACACCTTC	CASSLFAGNYGYTF
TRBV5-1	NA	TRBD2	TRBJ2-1	TGCGCCAGCAGCAAGGGAGCGTCTAGCGGGAGAGTGGGGAATGAGCAGTTCTTC	CASSKGASSGRVGNEQFF
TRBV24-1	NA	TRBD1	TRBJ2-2	TGTGCCACCAGTGATGGGACAGGGACGAACACCGGGGAGCTGTTTTTT	CATSDGTGTNTGELFF
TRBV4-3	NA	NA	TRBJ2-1	TGCGCCAGCAGCCAAGACTCCGGAACCTACAATGAGCAGTTCTTC	CASSQDSGTYNEQFF
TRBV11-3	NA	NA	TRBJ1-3	TGTGCCAGCAGGGCTTTCTCTGGAAACACCATATATTTT	CASRAFSGNTIYF